This TCR beta chain comes out of a study of post-analysis software for immune sequencing data (dated by TCRdb to about 2015). A note on the overall study: Disease courses on record covered relapsing-remitting, secondary progressive and progressive-relapsing multiple sclerosis, though some patients had no subtype annotation. The patient repertoires were set against around eleven previously published healthy control repertoires from donors whose ages ranged from 6 to 25 years. A subset of samples was prepared in parallel using single-end sample barcoding, then pooled and co-amplified after Illumina adapter ligation. Study-wide conclusions, independent of this receptor: Significantly higher frequencies in patients than in controls were found for five or six TRBV segments, including TRBV5-6, TRBV5-1 and TRBV20-1. Direct clustering with F measure revealed strong co-clustering of samples prepared in the same batch, which led to a batch-effect correction. Multiple sclerosis patients had significantly lower normalized Chao1 diversity than controls, a result that suggests substantial peripheral T-cell clonal expansion. The control group was slightly older than the multiple sclerosis patient group.

The CDR3 goes from the cysteine to the phenylalanine over 13 residues. Left in the record is the CDR3 DNA by itself, 39 bases read in frame from the first base. Taken from the germline V gene (reference sequence), the CDR1 and CDR2 loops are SEHNR and FQNEAQ. To demonstrate the VDJtools post-analysis software, the study profiled TCR beta repertoires from the peripheral blood of under 15 young patients with multiple sclerosis. Multiple sclerosis patients were children and adolescents aged about 6 to 16 years. Library prep was done by PCR. The run used an Illumina HiSeq 2500. Unique molecular identifiers were incorporated into TCR beta cDNA libraries to reduce PCR and sequencing biases. Some 500,000 cDNA molecules were obtained per 1 to 10 million input T cells, so each molecule approximated one T cell. The patient libraries were prepared and sequenced using the same protocol as the earlier healthy control dataset. Within a given batch, samples were prepared together, multiplexed and sequenced on the same HiSeq lane. The original pipeline was this. Raw barcoded reads were processed with MIGEC, discarding single-read molecular identifier groups before consensus assembly and CDR3 extraction. VDJtools was used for post-analysis of the clonotype tables, with diversity normalized by down-sampling every dataset to the smallest sample size. In repertoire overlap clustering, CDR3 amino acid sequences, but not nucleotide sequences, were matched to correct batch-related cross-sample contamination. TCRdb trimmed public reads at Q25 via fastp, called clones via MiXCR and kept in-frame beta chains. Rows with one shared CDR3 protein collapse into an entry with the most common genes and DNA. The V and J calls, along with clone size, are taken from TCRdb and not from the paper's own processing. This sample lists some 690,000 distinct CDR3 sequences; 30% were detected once. The ten largest clones represent more than 0.55% of the sample.

Note on this clonotype: This clone's antigen is unknown. It has no much larger one-base neighbor in the sample; base qualities were not kept.

Here the chain combines TRBV7-9 and TRBJ2-5, with 8 junctional bases fitting TRBD2. The J call may be wrong; the DNA end is better matched by TRBJ2-7. The sequence was obtained from a girl between 5 and 17 years old with multiple sclerosis. Sample: blood. The CDR3 protein sequence reads: CASSPGGEDEQYF. The nucleotide sequence reads as follows: TGTGCCAGCAGCCCGGGGGGGGAGGACGAGCAGTACTTC.